This T cell receptor beta chain was sequenced during a study of blood T cell repertoires in COVID-19. As handled by the study authors: Nucleated cell number was recorded as an estimate derived from reference gene primer amplification. Measured with immunoSEQ multiplex PCR; TCRdb has only the in-frame clones, and not every one. V and J calls and clone size are copied from that table; D and trimming were computed from the DNA. The profile covers around 130,000 clones, with roughly 80% appearing a single time and under 2% taken by the ten largest. The V end lost 4 bases, the J end lost 5 bases, and 18 bases lay between the germline ends. Germline V gene lookup returns CDR1 MGHDK and CDR2 SYGVNS. CDR3 length: 15 amino acids. Those who participated ranged in age from about 18 to 89 years and resided in some 24 US areas. People in the exposed group encountered a COVID-19 case within 2 weeks before entering the study.

This receptor was obtained from a woman between 18 and 29 years old who had been exposed to COVID-19. The V and J genes are TRBV25-1 and TRBJ2-7, with D possibly matching TRBD1 (6 bases). The sample comprised PBMCs or T cells enriched from blood (not recorded which). CDR3 amino acids: CASSATGYGTHEQYF. The CDR3 coding sequence is TGTGCCAGCAGTGCGACAGGTTATGGAACACACGAGCAGTACTTC.